This TCR beta chain was sequenced during a study of blood T cell repertoires in COVID-19. The wider study: Samples representing acute and convalescent COVID-19 were sourced from the United States, Italy and Spain.

This clone was detected only once. Other DNA sequences of this sample code for an identical CDR3. The V segment lost 5 bases and the J segment 1 base; nucleotides outside the gene matches: 0. Looked up from germline, CDR1 is LNHDA and CDR2 is SQIVND (reference sequence). The CDR3 sequence is 14 residues long. Sequencing was performed with immunoSEQ multiplex PCR; in TCRdb, only in-frame clones are kept and a portion is missing. The repertoire includes about 350,000 clones, roughly nine tenths of them detected once, and over 3.5% sits in the top ten. Seattle-derived patients entered the study during active infection and were followed longitudinally.

The sequencing input was peripheral blood. The chain has TRBV19 and TRBJ2-3; 10 nucleotides line up with TRBD2. The TCR comes from a woman aged 60 to 75 with COVID-19, enrolled during active disease. The CDR3 here is CASSLAGGTDTQYF. CDR3 DNA sequence: TGTGCCAGTAGTCTAGCGGGGGGCACAGATACGCAGTATTTT.